Here is one T cell receptor (beta chain) with its context. Its specificity is unknown. A J-beta primer mix and a sample-barcoded 5' primer were used in a second PCR of roughly 6 to 11 cycles. One entry per CDR3 protein results from TCRdb running MiXCR on the 5' RACE reads. This table has 630,000 or so distinct CDR3 sequences, roughly 30% appearing once. The donors, aged about 6 to 90, were healthy Caucasians from Russia. The data belong to a study of blood T cells in healthy people across ages. Across the whole study: There was about one barcoded beta molecule captured by template switching per two T cells.

The CDR3 spans 19 residues. CDR1 DFQATT and CDR2 SNEGSKA come from the germline V gene (reference sequence). V gave up 0 bases and J gave up 8 bases; unmatched junction bases: 14. Study-wide findings and caveats: Observed TCR beta diversity per million T cells went down as age went up. This fall followed a roughly linear course with age. Diversity of TCR beta correlated strongly with naive T cell percentage.

This receptor was identified in a woman older than 75 in good health. The V call is TRBV20-1, the J call TRBJ2-2, with 14 nucleotides matching TRBD2. Sequenced input: blood. The CDR3 sequence is CSARDRMSGTSGGGGELFF. CDR3 nucleotide sequence: TGCAGTGCTAGAGATCGAATGTCCGGGACTAGCGGGGGAGGGGGGGAGCTGTTTTTT.